This T cell receptor (beta chain) was sequenced in a study of blood T cell repertoires in COVID-19. Participant-given clinical history determined each cohort assignment. This clone was counted once. V shed 3 bases, J shed 4 bases, and the junction held 11 bases outside the gene matches. This CDR3 contains 17 residues. TCRdb keeps only in-frame clones here, not all; method: immunoSEQ multiplex PCR. The sample shows some 220,000 clones, roughly 80% of them seen only once. Sequenced material: PBMCs or T cells enriched from blood (not recorded which). The chain links TRBV5-7 to TRBJ2-2; 8 nucleotides match TRBD1. TRBV5-7 is an ORF for which the function is uncertain. The receptor was derived from a woman aged 40-49 years with acute COVID-19. The CDR3 region has the DNA TGTGCCAGCAGCTGGCCTCCAGGGGGCCCGATCACCGGGGAGCTGTTTTTT. Translated, it gives CASSWPPGGPITGELFF.